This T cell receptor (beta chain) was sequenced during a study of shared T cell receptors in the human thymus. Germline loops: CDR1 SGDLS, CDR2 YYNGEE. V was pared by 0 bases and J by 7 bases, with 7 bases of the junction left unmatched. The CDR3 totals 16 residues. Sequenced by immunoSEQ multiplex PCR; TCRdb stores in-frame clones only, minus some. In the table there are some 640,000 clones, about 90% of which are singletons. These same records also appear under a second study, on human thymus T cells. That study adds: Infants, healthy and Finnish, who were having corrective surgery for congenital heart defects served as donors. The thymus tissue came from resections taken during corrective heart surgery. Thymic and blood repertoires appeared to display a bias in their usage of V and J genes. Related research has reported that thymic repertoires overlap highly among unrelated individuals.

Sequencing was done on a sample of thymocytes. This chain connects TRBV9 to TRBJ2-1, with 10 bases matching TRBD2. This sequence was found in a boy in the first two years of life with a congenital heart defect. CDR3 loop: CASSVERGGLGNEQFF. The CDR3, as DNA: TGTGCCAGCAGCGTAGAGCGGGGGGGTTTAGGTAATGAGCAGTTCTTC.